These T cell receptor beta chains were read from a single sample in a study of T cell responses to AZD1222 COVID-19 vaccine. The method was immunoSEQ multiplex PCR; TCRdb's version includes in-frame clones alone and lacks a portion of them. The ten most abundant clones cover about 2.3% of a sample with 150,000 or so clones. The sample taken for sequencing was peripheral blood. Receptors were obtained from an adult in good health. Both conserved end residues are part of each CDR3. The D gene is left open where the match is weak.

>TRBD1|TRBV10-3|TRBJ2-7
CAIGRDRGSYEQYF
TGTGCCATCGGCCGGGACAGGGGATCGTACGAGCAGTACTTC
>TRBD2|TRBV7-9|TRBJ2-1
CASSPRRSGGAANEQFF
TGTGCCAGCAGCCCTAGGAGGAGCGGGGGGGCGGCCAATGAGCAGTTCTTC
>NA|TRBV7-8|TRBJ1-1
CASSRDRLPMNTEAFF
TGTGCCAGCAGCCGAGACCGCTTACCCATGAACACTGAAGCTTTCTTT
>NA|TRBV15|TRBJ1-4
CATSEPGKGHGGIQLFF
TGTGCCACCAGCGAACCCGGGAAGGGACACGGGGGTATACAACTGTTTTTT
>NA|TRBV12-3/TRBV12-4|TRBJ2-1
CASSLGRYNEQFF
TGTGCCAGCAGCCTGGGGAGATACAATGAGCAGTTCTTC
>NA|TRBV18|TRBJ1-3
CASSPAGGGTGNTIYF
TGTGCCAGCTCACCCGCTGGGGGAGGTACTGGAAACACCATATATTTT
>TRBD1|TRBV28|TRBJ1-5
CASSLGTGVQPQHF
TGTGCCAGCAGTTTGGGGACAGGGGTTCAGCCCCAGCATTTT
>NA|TRBV3-1/TRBV3-2|TRBJ1-1
CASSQVRGDGTEAFF
TGTGCCAGCAGCCAAGTGAGGGGGGATGGCACTGAAGCTTTCTTT
>NA|TRBV19|TRBJ1-6
CASSGLNSYNSPLHF
TGTGCCAGTAGTGGGCTTAACTCCTATAATTCACCCCTCCACTTT
>TRBD2|TRBV6-4|TRBJ2-1
CASSDSTFGGDYNEQFF
TGTGCCAGCAGTGACTCGACCTTTGGGGGGGACTACAATGAGCAGTTCTTC
>TRBD1|TRBV12-5|TRBJ1-1
CASGLGQGWNTEAFF
TGTGCTAGTGGTTTGGGACAGGGGTGGAACACTGAAGCTTTCTTT
>NA|TRBV28|TRBJ2-7
CASSFGGSRGSYEQYF
TGTGCCAGCAGTTTCGGTGGGTCGAGGGGGTCGTACGAGCAGTACTTC
>NA|TRBV5-4|TRBJ2-7
CASSLGQGLAYEQYF
TGTGCCAGCAGCTTGGGCCAGGGCCTTGCCTACGAGCAGTACTTC
>NA|TRBV7-2|TRBJ1-2
CASSTAAAGGYGYTF
TGTGCCAGCAGCACAGCCGCGGCGGGAGGCTATGGCTACACCTTC
>NA|TRBV5-6|TRBJ2-7
CASSAGHYEQYF
TGTGCCAGCAGCGCCGGACACTACGAGCAGTACTTC
>NA|TRBV7-7|TRBJ2-2
CASSLAMGASTGELFF
TGTGCCAGCAGCTTAGCTATGGGGGCGTCCACCGGGGAGCTGTTTTTT
>NA|TRBV18|TRBJ2-7
CASSPPFPLSYEQYF
TGTGCCAGCTCACCACCGTTCCCTCTCTCCTACGAGCAGTACTTC
>NA|TRBV7-2|TRBJ1-5
CASSLAGGLGQPQHF
TGTGCCAGCAGCTTAGCGGGGGGGTTGGGCCAGCCCCAGCATTTT
>NA|TRBV28|TRBJ1-1
CASSLPPGLNTEAFF
TGTGCCAGCAGTTTACCTCCGGGCTTGAACACTGAAGCTTTCTTT
>NA|TRBV6-2/TRBV6-3|TRBJ2-3
CASSFRESDTQYF
TGTGCCAGCAGTTTCCGGGAATCAGATACGCAGTATTTT
>NA|TRBV7-9|TRBJ2-3
CAVYRVRGTDTQYF
TGTGCCGTCTACAGGGTGCGAGGGACAGATACGCAGTATTTT
>NA|TRBV27|TRBJ1-3
CASSLGPGNTIYF
TGTGCCAGCAGTTTAGGTCCTGGAAACACCATATATTTT
>NA|TRBV30|TRBJ1-2
CACSKGWGYTF
TGTGCCTGTTCAAAGGGGTGGGGCTACACCTTC
>NA|TRBV5-1|TRBJ1-1
CASSITGTNTEAFF
TGCGCCAGCAGCATCACAGGGACGAACACTGAAGCTTTCTTT
>TRBD2|TRBV11-3|TRBJ2-3
CASSRGTSGRTDTQYF
TGTGCCAGCAGCCGCGGGACTAGCGGGAGAACAGATACGCAGTATTTT
>TRBD2|TRBV18|TRBJ2-1
CASSPLLSGGPGGQFF
TGTGCCAGCTCACCACTGCTTAGCGGGGGCCCTGGGGGGCAGTTCTTC
>NA|TRBV6-1|TRBJ1-3
CASSQDQNFSGNTIYF
TGTGCCAGCAGTCAAGACCAGAATTTCTCTGGAAACACCATATATTTT
>NA|TRBV19|TRBJ1-6
CASSIIGSRNSPLHF
TGTGCCAGTAGTATCATAGGGAGCCGTAATTCACCCCTCCACTTT
>NA|TRBV12-5|TRBJ1-5
CASGLVPRGSNQPQHF
TGTGCTAGTGGTTTGGTGCCAAGGGGTAGCAATCAGCCCCAGCATTTT
>TRBD1|TRBV19|TRBJ1-3
CASSEAGGQTGNTIYF
TGTGCCAGTAGTGAGGCGGGGGGACAGACTGGAAACACCATATATTTT
>TRBD1|TRBV5-1|TRBJ1-1
CASSLATGAAEAFF
TGCGCCAGCAGCTTGGCTACAGGGGCCGCTGAAGCTTTCTTT
>TRBD2|TRBV7-2|TRBJ2-1
CASSLVGGGAENEQFF
TGTGCCAGCAGCTTAGTGGGCGGGGGGGCTGAGAATGAGCAGTTCTTC
>NA|TRBV18|TRBJ2-3
CASSPGLGSTDTQYF
TGTGCCAGCTCACCGGGGTTGGGAAGCACAGATACGCAGTATTTT